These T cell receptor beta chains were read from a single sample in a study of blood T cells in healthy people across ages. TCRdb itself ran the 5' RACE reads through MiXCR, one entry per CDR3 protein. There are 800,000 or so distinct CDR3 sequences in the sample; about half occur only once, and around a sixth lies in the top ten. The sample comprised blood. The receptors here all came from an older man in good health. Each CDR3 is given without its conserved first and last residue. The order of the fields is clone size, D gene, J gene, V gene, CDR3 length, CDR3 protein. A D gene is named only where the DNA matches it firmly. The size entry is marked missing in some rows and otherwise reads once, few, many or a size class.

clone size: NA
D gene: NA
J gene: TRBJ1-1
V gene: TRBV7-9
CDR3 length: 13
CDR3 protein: ASSLGRPNGAEAF

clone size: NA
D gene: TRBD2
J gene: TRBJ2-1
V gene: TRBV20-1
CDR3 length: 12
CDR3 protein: SARPGLADNEQF

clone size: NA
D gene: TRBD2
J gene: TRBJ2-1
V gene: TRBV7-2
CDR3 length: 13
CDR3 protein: ASSLEGTSRVGQF

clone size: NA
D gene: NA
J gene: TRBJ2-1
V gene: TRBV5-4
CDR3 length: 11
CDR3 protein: ASSVQGSNEQF

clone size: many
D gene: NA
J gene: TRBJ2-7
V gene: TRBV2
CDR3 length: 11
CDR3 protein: ASSVGQGYEQY

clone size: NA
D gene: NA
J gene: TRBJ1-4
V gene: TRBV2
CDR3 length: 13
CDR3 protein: ASSSRLAANEKLF

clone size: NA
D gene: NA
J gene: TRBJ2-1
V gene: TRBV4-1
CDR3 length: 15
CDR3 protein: ASSPQGAAGSYNEQF

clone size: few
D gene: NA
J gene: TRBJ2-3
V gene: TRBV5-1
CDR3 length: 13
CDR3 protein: ASSLASVGTDTQY

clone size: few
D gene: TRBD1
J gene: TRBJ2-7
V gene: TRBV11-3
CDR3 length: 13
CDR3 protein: ASSPPWTGPYEQY

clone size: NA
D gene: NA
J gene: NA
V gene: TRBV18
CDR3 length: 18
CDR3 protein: ASSAGTGGATSGSRYEQY

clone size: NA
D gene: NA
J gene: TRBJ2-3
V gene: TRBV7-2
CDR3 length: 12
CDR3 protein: ASSLLGDADTQY

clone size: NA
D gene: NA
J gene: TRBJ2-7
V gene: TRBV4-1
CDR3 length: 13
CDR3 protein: ASSQTQDLSYEQY

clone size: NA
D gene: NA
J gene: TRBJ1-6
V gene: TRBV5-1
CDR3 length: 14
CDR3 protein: ASRPSGGLSNSPLH